Following are 27 T cell receptor beta chains from one sample sequenced in a study of identical twins. One entry per CDR3 protein results from TCRdb running MiXCR on the 5' RACE reads. The repertoire consists of 420,000 or so distinct CDR3 sequences, with about a fifth occurring once and the leading ten covering roughly 12%. Sequencing was performed on naive T cells sorted from blood. These receptors originate from a man in his fifties in good health.

The genes are TRBV4-3 and TRBJ1-1; 8 nucleotides agree with TRBD1. This CDR3 spans 15 amino acids. Germline CDR1 reads LGHNA; CDR2 reads YSLEER. Trimming at V came to 1 base and at J to 1 base, leaving 2 bases not matched to a gene. CDR3 in DNA: TGCGCCAGCAGCCAAGGACAGGGGTGGAACACTGAAGCTTTCTTT. Its translation: CASSQGQGWNTEAFF.

This clonotype showed up just a few times. The chain carries TRBV7-3 and TRBJ2-7; possibly TRBD2 for D (6 bases). This CDR3 is built from 15 residues. Trimming shortened V by 2 bases and J by 0 bases, and 11 bases separated the two germline ends. Germline V gene sequence: CDR1 SGHTA, CDR2 FQGTGA. This chain's CDR3 is CASSLEAGRSYEQYF. The CDR3 bases are TGTGCCAGCAGCTTAGAAGCGGGCCGCTCCTACGAGCAGTACTTC. The full variable domain, completed using reference TRBV7-3 and TRBJ2-7, is GAGVSQTPSNKVTEKGKYVELRCDPISGHTALYWYRQSLGQGPEFLIYFQGTGAADDSGLPNDRFFAVRPEGSVSTLKIQRTERGDSAVYLCASSLEAGRSYEQYFGPGTRLTVT.

This sequence joins TRBV5-1 and TRBJ1-1; 9 bases fit TRBD1. V dropped 3 bases and J dropped 5; count of bases not matched to a gene: 8. CDR3 length: 15 residues. Per germline, CDR1 SGHRS and CDR2 YFSETQ. CDR3 sequence reads: CASSYNVGTGTEAFF. The CDR3 nucleotides are TGCGCCAGCAGCTATAATGTAGGGACAGGGACTGAAGCTTTCTTT.

This clonotype was detected many times. The V call is TRBV12-3 or TRBV12-4, the J call TRBJ2-1; D uncertain. The CDR3 contains 11 residues. Trimming removed 2 bases at V and 10 bases at J, with 6 bases between. Written as DNA, the CDR3 is TGTGCCAGCAGTTTATCCCTCGAGCAGTTCTTC. As protein: CASSLSLEQFF.

This clonotype was found a few times. The chain combines TRBV20-1 with TRBJ1-4; possible D gene TRBD1, 5 bases. With 1 base removed from V and 4 bases from J, the gap between germline ends came to 16 bases. The CDR3 has 16 residues. Germline V gives CDR1 DFQATT, CDR2 SNEGSKA (reference sequence). This chain's CDR3 is CSARAHGGESNEKLFF. CDR3 sequence (DNA): TGCAGTGCTAGAGCTCACGGGGGGGAGAGTAATGAAAAACTGTTTTTT.

The sample holds a few counts of this clonotype. The rearrangement joins TRBV12-3 or TRBV12-4 to TRBJ1-4; 8 bases align to TRBD1. J was trimmed by 5 bases and V by 7 bases; bases with no gene match: 6. CDR3 length: 14 amino acids. This CDR3 reads CASNGQGWNEKLFF. DNA for the CDR3: TGTGCCAGCAACGGACAGGGATGGAATGAAAAACTGTTTTTT.

The chain uses TRBV10-3 and TRBJ2-4; 9 nucleotides match TRBD1. Germline CDR1 reads ENHRY; CDR2 reads SYGVKD. The CDR3 extends over 12 amino acids. V shed 6 bases and J 7 bases; nucleotides not matched to a gene: 1. This chain's CDR3 is CAISGTGNIQYF. The CDR3 DNA sequence: TGTGCCATCAGCGGGACAGGGAACATTCAGTACTTC.

This clonotype was recorded at least ten times. The chain links TRBV7-9 to TRBJ1-3; D is unresolved. Between the trimmed V and J ends, which lost 2 bases and 0 bases, there was a span of 8 bases. The germline V gene has CDR1 SEHNR and CDR2 FQNEAQ (reference sequence). The CDR3 sequence is 15 residues long. In DNA, the CDR3 is TGTGCCAGCAGCTTACCGGAAAGCTCTGGAAACACCATATATTTT. This translates into CASSLPESSGNTIYF.

The rearrangement joins TRBV6-5 to TRBJ1-5, with D perhaps TRBD1 (5 bases). V lost 2 bases and J lost 4, with 12 bases in between. CDR3 length: 15 residues. Germline loops: CDR1 MNHEY, CDR2 SVGAGI. CDR3 in amino acids: CASSYQPGENQPQHF. CDR3 DNA: TGTGCCAGCAGTTACCAGCCGGGGGAGAATCAGCCCCAGCATTTT.

This clonotype has at least ten counts. The chain is built from TRBV29-1 and TRBJ2-1; 13 bases map to TRBD2. This CDR3 is 15 amino acids long. Germline values: CDR1 SQVTM, CDR2 ANQGSEA. V shed 2 bases, J shed 5 bases, and the junction held 3 bases outside the gene matches. CDR3: CSVERTSGRNNEQFF. CDR3 bases: TGCAGCGTTGAAAGGACTAGCGGGAGAAACAATGAGCAGTTCTTC.

This clonotype was detected only a few times. J is TRBJ2-1 and V is TRBV5-1; 13 nucleotides match TRBD2. This CDR3 is 15 amino acids long. CDR1 SGHRS and CDR2 YFSETQ come from the germline V gene. V shed 4 bases, J shed 6 bases, and the junction held 4 bases outside the gene matches. CDR3 in DNA: TGCGCCAGCAGCCAGACTAGCGGGGGGCGCAATGAGCAGTTCTTC. Translation gives CASSQTSGGRNEQFF.

The chain links TRBV12-3 or TRBV12-4 to TRBJ1-1; the match to TRBD1 covers 7 bases. The length of the CDR3 is 16 residues. V shed 6 bases, J shed 1 base, and the junction held 11 bases outside the gene matches. The CDR3 nucleotides read TGTGCCAGCAGCTCACCCCAGGGGGGCCCGAACACTGAAGCTTTCTTT. The encoded protein is CASSSPQGGPNTEAFF.

V gene TRBV2 combines with J gene TRBJ2-1; 10 bases fit TRBD2. Germline V gene data show CDR1 as SNHLY and CDR2 as FYNNEI. J was trimmed by 8 bases and V by 7 bases; bases with no gene match: 8. CDR3 size: 14 residues. CDR3 amino acids: CASKSSGGADEQFF. CDR3 sequence (DNA): TGTGCCAGCAAGTCCAGCGGGGGGGCAGATGAGCAGTTCTTC.

In this sample, this clonotype turned up a few times. The chain links TRBV6-2 or TRBV6-3 to TRBJ1-5; D unclear. V lost 7 bases, J lost 5 bases, and 9 bases lay in between. Looked up from germline, CDR1 is MNHEY and CDR2 is SVGEGT. This CDR3 is built from 12 residues. DNA for the CDR3: TGTGCCAGCACCATGGGTTATCAGCCCCAGCATTTT. It codes for CASTMGYQPQHF.

The sample holds many counts of this clonotype. This sequence joins TRBV5-1 and TRBJ2-7; 7 positions match TRBD1. The CDR3 has 14 residues. Germline V lookup: CDR1 SGHRS, CDR2 YFSETQ. Trimming took 3 bases from V and 2 from J; bases not matched to a gene: 5. The CDR3 loop reads CASSSSGTAYEQYF. CDR3 coding DNA: TGCGCCAGCAGCTCTTCCGGGACAGCCTACGAGCAGTACTTC. Filled out from reference TRBV5-1 and TRBJ2-7, the complete variable domain reads KAGVTQTPRYLIKTRGQQVTLSCSPISGHRSVSWYQQTPGQGLQFLFEYFSETQRNKGNFPGRFSGRQFSNSRSEMNVSTLELGDSALYLCASSSSGTAYEQYFGPGTRLTVT.

The chain has TRBV5-1 and TRBJ2-3, with 10 nucleotides matching TRBD2. Trimming took 6 bases from V and 4 from J; bases not matched to a gene: 8. The germline V gene has CDR1 SGHRS and CDR2 YFSETQ. The CDR3 runs to 15 residues. CDR3 nucleotide sequence: TGCGCCAGCACTCCCCTAGCGGGAGCGGCAGATACGCAGTATTTT. It yields the protein CASTPLAGAADTQYF.

This clonotype was counted ten times or more. V gene TRBV4-3 combines with J gene TRBJ2-3; TRBD1 is a possible D gene (5 bases). The CDR3 covers 14 residues. V shed 6 bases and J shed 2 bases, with 12 bases lying between them. Germline lookup yields CDR1 LGHNA and CDR2 YSLEER. CDR3 in amino acids: CASRYRINTDTQYF. The CDR3 DNA sequence: TGCGCCAGCAGGTACAGGATAAACACAGATACGCAGTATTTT.

V usage is TRBV15 and J usage is TRBJ2-1; TRBD1 is a possible D gene (7 bases). Germline-derived CDR1 and CDR2 are LNHNV and YYDKDF (reference sequence). V lost 1 base to trimming and J lost 6 bases, with 10 bases between them. This CDR3 is 14 amino acids long. The CDR3 loop reads CATSRGQGGNEQFF. The CDR3, as DNA: TGTGCCACCAGCAGAGGACAGGGAGGCAATGAGCAGTTCTTC.

The chain combines TRBV7-8 with TRBJ1-2; D not resolved. Germline V lookup: CDR1 SGHVS, CDR2 FQNEAQ. This CDR3 spans 13 amino acids. The V end was cut by 1 base, the J end by 4 bases, with 7 bases between. In DNA, the CDR3 is TGTGCCAGCAGCTTAGTTAGGACCTATGGCTACACCTTC. Protein product: CASSLVRTYGYTF.

The CDR3 coding sequence is TGCAGTGCTAGCCTCCCACAAGAGACCCAGTACTTC. It translates to CSASLPQETQYF. V gene TRBV20-1 combines with J gene TRBJ2-5, with D uncertain. Trimming took off 3 bases at V and 2 bases at J, with 7 bases between the two ends. Germline CDR1 is DFQATT and CDR2 is SNEGSKA (reference sequence). The CDR3 covers 12 residues.

There are a few counts of this clonotype. The V gene is TRBV5-1, the J gene TRBJ2-7, with 9 bases lining up with TRBD1. Per germline, CDR1 SGHRS and CDR2 YFSETQ. The CDR3 is 15 residues long. V was pared by 3 bases and J by 3 bases, with 7 bases of the junction left unmatched. CDR3 residues: CASSSSLGQGYEQYF. DNA for the CDR3: TGCGCCAGCAGCTCGTCATTGGGACAGGGCTACGAGCAGTACTTC.

About this clonotype itself: Mismatch with germline at one junction end may stem from a read error. The J gene is TRBJ2-5, the V gene TRBV5-5; possible D gene TRBD1, 5 bases. The CDR3 covers 13 residues. The germline gives CDR1 SGHKS, CDR2 YYEKEE (reference sequence). The CDR3 here is CARSFDSSETQYF. The CDR3 DNA reads as TGTGCCAGAAGCTTTGACAGCTCGGAGACCCAGTACTTC.

The chain has TRBV20-1 and TRBJ2-7; TRBD1 aligns across 7 bases. This CDR3 contains 15 residues. From germline, CDR1 is DFQATT and CDR2 SNEGSKA (reference sequence). V was pared by 5 bases and J by 0 bases, with 10 bases of the junction left unmatched. CDR3: CSAQTGTVSSYEQYF. The CDR3 nucleotides are TGCAGTGCTCAAACCGGGACAGTGAGCTCCTACGAGCAGTACTTC.

V usage is TRBV6-2 or TRBV6-3 and J usage is TRBJ2-3; D is perhaps TRBD1 (6 bases). Germline V gives CDR1 MNHEY, CDR2 SVGEGT. V lost 4 bases and J 4 bases, leaving 12 bases between the germline ends. The CDR3 is 14 residues long. The CDR3 nucleotides read TGTGCCAGCAGTTGGGGGCTAGCCGCAGATACGCAGTATTTT. It translates to CASSWGLAADTQYF.

The rearrangement joins TRBV4-1 to TRBJ1-4; 9 nucleotides match TRBD1. This CDR3 spans 16 amino acids. V was clipped by 4 bases and J by 9 bases; unmatched bases: 12. CDR1 and CDR2 from the germline V gene are MGHRA and YSYEKL. CDR3 in amino acids: CASSPEGGTGRQKLFF. Written as DNA, the CDR3 is TGCGCCAGCAGCCCCGAGGGGGGGACAGGGCGCCAAAAACTGTTTTTT.

This clonotype was seen more than once but under ten times. V usage is TRBV4-1 and J usage is TRBJ2-7, with D uncertain. There are 13 residues in the CDR3. Germline V gene data show CDR1 as MGHRA and CDR2 as YSYEKL. With 2 bases removed from V and 3 bases from J, the gap between germline ends came to 8 bases. Written as DNA, the CDR3 is TGCGCCAGCAGCCAAACCGACGGCTACGAGCAGTACTTC. Its protein product is CASSQTDGYEQYF.

This clonotype was counted only a few times. This chain connects TRBV7-9 to TRBJ2-1, with a tentative D call TRBD1 (6 bases). Germline V CDR1 and CDR2: SEHNR, FQNEAQ (reference sequence). The CDR3 runs 15 residues. Trimming pared 5 bases from V and 1 base from J, leaving 12 bases between. CDR3 nucleotide sequence: TGTGCCAGCAGCCCTCCCGGGACATCCTACAATGAGCAGTTCTTC. It yields the protein CASSPPGTSYNEQFF.